The 23 T cell receptor beta chains below were found in one sample sequenced in a study of vaccination and CD4 T cells after COVID-19. The sample's treatment: roughly 10-day PBMC culture with coronavirus spike peptide pools or control peptides (ViraFEST assay). No antigens are known for them. At the Johns Hopkins FTIC core, DNA taken from cultured CD4+ T cells was sequenced by way of the Oncomine TCR Beta short-read assay. TCRdb called the PCR reads again in MiXCR, with one record for every CDR3 protein. Here the sample spans 20,000 to 25,000 distinct CDR3 sequences, approximately 60% being singletons. The sequenced sample consisted of CD4+ T cells from blood, cultured in vitro. All receptors derive from a human donor who had recovered from COVID-19.

This clonotype has more than one count but fewer than ten. The chain uses TRBV6-2 or TRBV6-3 and TRBJ1-5; the D gene is possibly TRBD1 (5 bases). Germline values: CDR1 MNHEY, CDR2 SVGEGT. Trimming cost V 7 bases and J 7 bases, with 14 bases left between them. CDR3 length: 13 residues. The CDR3 here is CASTNGGKQPQHF. The CDR3 nucleotides are TGTGCCAGCACCAATGGGGGAAAGCAGCCCCAGCATTTT.

The count of this clonotype is one. V gene TRBV4-1 combines with J gene TRBJ2-7, with D perhaps TRBD2 (5 bases). Between the trimmed V and J ends, which lost 4 bases and 3 bases, there was a span of 13 bases. CDR3 size: 14 residues. Germline V gene lookup returns CDR1 MGHRA and CDR2 YSYEKL. CDR3 residues: CASSRTPRVYEQYF. The CDR3, as DNA: TGCGCCAGCAGCCGAACGCCGCGGGTCTACGAGCAGTACTTC.

This chain connects TRBV24-1 to TRBJ2-3; no definite D call. The ends were cut back, 3 bases at V and 2 bases at J, with 8 bases in the middle. The CDR3 loop spans 14 amino acids. CDR1 and CDR2 from the germline V gene are KGHDR and SFDVKD. This chain's CDR3 is CATSDPQNTDTQYF. The DNA for the CDR3 is TGTGCCACCAGTGATCCTCAGAACACAGATACGCAGTATTTT.

The chain joins TRBV2 to TRBJ2-2; TRBD1 matches at 11 bases. Trimming at V came to 6 bases and at J to 5 bases, leaving 5 bases not matched to a gene. The V gene's germline CDR1 is SNHLY and CDR2 FYNNEI. This CDR3 has 15 amino acids. CDR3 DNA: TGTGCCAGCAGACTTGGGACAGGGGGTACCGGGGAGCTGTTTTTT. Its translation is CASRLGTGGTGELFF.

This chain joins TRBV7-2 and TRBJ2-5; D is possibly TRBD2 (5 bases). This CDR3 region has 14 residues. The V gene lost 5 bases and the J gene lost 0 bases, with 10 bases spanning the gap. Germline V gives CDR1 SGHTA, CDR2 FQGNSA. The CDR3 DNA reads as TGTGCCAGCAGCCCTCTGCGGGACCAAGAGACCCAGTACTTC. This sequence encodes CASSPLRDQETQYF.

The chain is built from TRBV20-1 and TRBJ1-3, with D possibly TRBD1 on 5 matching bases. This CDR3 contains 13 residues. V dropped 0 bases and J dropped 4 bases, with 7 bases sitting between them. The germline V gene encodes CDR1 DFQATT and CDR2 SNEGSKA (reference sequence). The CDR3 is CSAREGPGNTIYF. The CDR3 coding sequence is TGCAGTGCTAGAGAGGGGCCGGGAAACACCATATATTTT.

The chain uses TRBV6-1 and TRBJ1-5; possible D gene TRBD1, 6 bases. Germline CDR1 and CDR2: MNHNS and SASEGT. The V gene lost 5 bases and the J gene lost 3 bases, with 14 bases spanning the gap. The CDR3 consists of 15 residues. The chain's CDR3 is CASSRDRFYNQPQHF. CDR3 nucleotides: TGTGCCAGCAGTCGCGACAGGTTTTACAATCAGCCCCAGCATTTT.

The CDR3 DNA is TGTGCCAGCAGCTCTCTGACTAGCGGGGGTTCAGATACGCAGTATTTT. Translating it yields CASSSLTSGGSDTQYF. V usage is TRBV7-6 and J usage is TRBJ2-3; 12 positions match TRBD2. Looked up from germline, CDR1 is SGHVS and CDR2 is FNYEAQ. The CDR3 sequence is 16 residues long. The trim removed 4 bases at V and 4 bases at J, leaving 6 bases unmatched.

The V gene is TRBV7-2, the J gene TRBJ1-1; a possible D gene is TRBD1 (6 bases). Germline loops: CDR1 SGHTA, CDR2 FQGNSA. The CDR3 consists of 13 residues. Trimming took 5 bases from V and 3 from J, leaving 10 bases between them. CDR3 amino acids: CASSLRTDTEAFF. In nucleotides, the CDR3 is TGTGCCAGCAGCCTCAGGACAGACACTGAAGCTTTCTTT.

This clonotype was recorded a few times. In DNA form, the CDR3 reads TGTGCCAGCGGACGGGGGGGGCACAGCGCCGGGGAGCTGTTTTTT. Translating gives CASGRGGHSAGELFF. This chain links TRBV6-2 or TRBV6-3 with TRBJ2-2, with 8 bases lining up with TRBD2. Trimming at V came to 8 bases and at J to 6 bases, leaving 11 bases not matched to a gene. The CDR3 is made up of 15 amino acids. CDR1 is MNHEY, CDR2 SVGEGT, per germline.

The gene calls are TRBV28 and TRBJ1-5; D is unresolved. V lost 4 bases, J lost 6 bases, and 10 bases lay in between. Germline values: CDR1 MDHEN, CDR2 SYDVKM. CDR3 length: 13 amino acids. CDR3 residues: CASSWGRSQPQHF. CDR3 sequence (DNA): TGTGCCAGCAGTTGGGGAAGAAGTCAGCCCCAGCATTTT.

J is TRBJ1-6 and V is TRBV25-1; TRBD1 matches at 10 bases. This CDR3 spans 14 amino acids. The V gene's germline CDR1 is MGHDK and CDR2 SYGVNS. With 3 bases clipped from V and 8 bases from J, the junction kept 1 base outside the gene matches. CDR3 region: CASSDDRGHSPLHF. In DNA form, the CDR3 reads TGTGCCAGCAGTGATGACAGGGGGCATTCACCCCTCCACTTT.

V gene TRBV27 combines with J gene TRBJ2-7, with TRBD1 matching over 9 bases. The junction had 11 bases not matched to a gene; V was cut back by 5 bases and J by 6 bases. CDR1 is MNHEY, CDR2 SMNVEV, per germline (reference sequence). The CDR3 is 15 amino acids. The CDR3 DNA follows: TGTGCCAGCAGTCTTCCCCGGGACAGGGAGTCCGAGCAGTACTTC. Translating it yields CASSLPRDRESEQYF.

The gene calls are TRBV20-1 and TRBJ2-1; 15 nucleotides align to TRBD2. The J call could be wrong; TRBJ2-7 is a better fit for the DNA end. This CDR3 has 14 residues. CDR1 and CDR2 from the germline V gene are DFQATT and SNEGSKA (reference sequence). The CDR3 nucleotides are TGCAGTGCTAGAGAAGGACTAGCGGGAGGGGAGCAGTACTTC. Its translation is CSAREGLAGGEQYF.

The genes are TRBV28 and TRBJ1-1, with 7 bases fitting TRBD1. V shed 6 bases and J 4 bases; nucleotides not matched to a gene: 11. Germline V gene sequence: CDR1 MDHEN, CDR2 SYDVKM. The CDR3 has 15 amino acids. CDR3 in DNA: TGTGCCAGCAGCCCACTCAGGGGGGGAGGCACTGAAGCTTTCTTT. It is translated as CASSPLRGGGTEAFF.

This clonotype was observed once. The J gene is TRBJ2-2, the V gene TRBV18; D is unclear. V lost 4 bases to trimming and J lost 1 base, with 7 bases between them. The germline gives CDR1 KGHSH, CDR2 LQKENI. The CDR3 contains 14 residues. The CDR3 DNA is TGTGCCAGCTCACTGTACAGGAACACCGGGGAGCTGTTTTTT. Its translation: CASSLYRNTGELFF.

This sequence joins TRBV6-5 and TRBJ2-7; D may be TRBD1 (6 bases). V lost 2 bases and J lost 3, with 11 bases in between. CDR1 and CDR2 from the germline V gene are MNHEY and SVGAGI. This CDR3 is built from 14 residues. CDR3 sequence (DNA): TGTGCCAGCAGTTACGGACCCAGGGGCTACGAGCAGTACTTC. Its translation: CASSYGPRGYEQYF.

The chain joins TRBV12-3 or TRBV12-4 to TRBJ1-1, with D possibly TRBD1 on 6 matching bases. The CDR3 extends over 11 amino acids. Trimming left V 8 bases short and J 8 bases short, with 12 bases between. In nucleotides, the CDR3 is TGTGCCAGCCTTCAGGGGATGGAAGCTTTCTTT. Translation: CASLQGMEAFF.

This chain uses TRBV11-2 with TRBJ2-5, with 11 bases aligning to TRBD2. The CDR3 totals 16 residues. Germline CDR1 is SGHAT and CDR2 is FQNNGV. V dropped 6 bases and J dropped 7; count of bases not matched to a gene: 13. The CDR3 sequence: CASSPISGRGTGTQYF. As DNA, the CDR3 is TGTGCCAGCAGTCCCATTAGCGGGAGGGGCACCGGGACCCAGTACTTC.

This clonotype was picked up one time. The V call is TRBV6-1, the J call TRBJ1-1; tentatively, D is TRBD1 (5 bases). Germline V gene sequence: CDR1 MNHNS, CDR2 SASEGT. The CDR3 runs 14 residues. V was clipped by 6 bases and J by 2 bases, with 13 bases between them. CDR3 sequence: CASRLNGGNTEAFF. The CDR3 region has the DNA TGTGCCAGCAGACTAAATGGGGGTAACACTGAAGCTTTCTTT.

V usage is TRBV21-1 and J usage is TRBJ1-2; no DNA check was done on the table's D call, TRBD1. TRBV21-1 corresponds to a pseudogene. CDR3 length: 13 residues. CDR3 DNA sequence: TGTGCCAGCAGCAAAGTCGGCAGGGGTGGCTACACCTTC. Protein sequence: CASSKVGRGGYTF.

The chain uses TRBV2 and TRBJ2-4; the D gene is possibly TRBD1 (5 bases). This CDR3 region has 12 residues. Germline V lookup: CDR1 SNHLY, CDR2 FYNNEI. Trimming took off 4 bases at V and 10 bases at J, with 11 bases between the two ends. The CDR3 nucleotides read TGTGCCAGCAGTGGGAGCAGGGCAATTCAGTACTTC. It yields the protein CASSGSRAIQYF.

CDR3 in DNA: TGTGCCAGCAGTTTATTTGGACAGGGAGGTCAGCCCCAGCATTTT. Amino acid sequence: CASSLFGQGGQPQHF. V gene TRBV28 combines with J gene TRBJ1-5, with 8 nucleotides matching TRBD1. The CDR3 has 15 residues. The germline V gene has CDR1 MDHEN and CDR2 SYDVKM. V shed 1 base and J 6 bases; nucleotides not matched to a gene: 5.